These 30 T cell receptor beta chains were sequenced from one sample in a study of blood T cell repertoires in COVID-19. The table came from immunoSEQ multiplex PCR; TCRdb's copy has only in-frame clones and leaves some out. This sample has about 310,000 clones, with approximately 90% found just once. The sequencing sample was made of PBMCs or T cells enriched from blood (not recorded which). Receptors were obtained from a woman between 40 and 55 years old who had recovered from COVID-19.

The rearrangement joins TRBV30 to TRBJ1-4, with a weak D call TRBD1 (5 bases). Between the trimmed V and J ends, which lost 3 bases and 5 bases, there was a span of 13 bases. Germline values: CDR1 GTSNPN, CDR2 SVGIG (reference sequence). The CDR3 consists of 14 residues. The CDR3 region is CAWSPGEGNEKLFF. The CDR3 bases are TGTGCCTGGAGCCCGGGGGAGGGAAATGAAAAACTGTTTTTT.

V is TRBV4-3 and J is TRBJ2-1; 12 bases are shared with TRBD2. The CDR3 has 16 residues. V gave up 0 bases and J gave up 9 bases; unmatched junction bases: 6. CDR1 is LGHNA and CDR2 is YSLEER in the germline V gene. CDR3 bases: TGCGCCAGCAGCCAAGATCCCCTAGCGGGAGGGGTTGAGCAGTTCTTC. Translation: CASSQDPLAGGVEQFF.

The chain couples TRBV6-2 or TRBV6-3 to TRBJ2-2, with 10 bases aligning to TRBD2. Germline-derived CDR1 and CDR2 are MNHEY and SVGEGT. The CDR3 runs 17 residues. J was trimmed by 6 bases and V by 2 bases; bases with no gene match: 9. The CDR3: CASSYPPGTSESGELFF. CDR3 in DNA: TGTGCCAGCAGTTACCCACCCGGGACTAGCGAATCCGGGGAGCTGTTTTTT.

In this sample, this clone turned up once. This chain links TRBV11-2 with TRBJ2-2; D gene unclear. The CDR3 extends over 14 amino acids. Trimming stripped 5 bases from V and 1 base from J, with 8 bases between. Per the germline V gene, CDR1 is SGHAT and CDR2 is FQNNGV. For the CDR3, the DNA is TGTGCCAGCAGCCCCTTAATGAACACCGGGGAGCTGTTTTTT. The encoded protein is CASSPLMNTGELFF.

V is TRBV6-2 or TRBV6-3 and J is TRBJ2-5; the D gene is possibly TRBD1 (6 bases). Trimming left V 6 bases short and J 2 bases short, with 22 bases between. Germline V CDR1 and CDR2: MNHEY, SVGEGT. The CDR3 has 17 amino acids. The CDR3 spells CASSPQGFTGSQETQYF. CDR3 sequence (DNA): TGTGCCAGCAGCCCTCAGGGGTTCACCGGGTCTCAAGAGACCCAGTACTTC.

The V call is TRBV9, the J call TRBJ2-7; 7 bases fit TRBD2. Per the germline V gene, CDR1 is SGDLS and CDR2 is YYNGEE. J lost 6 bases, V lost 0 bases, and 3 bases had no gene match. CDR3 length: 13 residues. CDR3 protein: CASSVAGGLEQYF. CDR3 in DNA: TGTGCCAGCAGCGTAGCGGGGGGTCTCGAGCAGTACTTC.

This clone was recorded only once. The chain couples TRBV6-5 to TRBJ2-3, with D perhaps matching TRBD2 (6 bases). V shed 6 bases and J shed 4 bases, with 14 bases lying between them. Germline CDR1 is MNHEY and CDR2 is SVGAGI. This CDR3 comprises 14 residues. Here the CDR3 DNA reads TGTGCCAGCAGGCGGGACCTCGTCCCAGATACGCAGTATTTT. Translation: CASRRDLVPDTQYF.

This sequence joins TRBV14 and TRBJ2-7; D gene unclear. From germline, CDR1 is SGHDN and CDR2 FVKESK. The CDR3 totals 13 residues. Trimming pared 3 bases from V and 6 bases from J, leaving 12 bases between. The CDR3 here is CASSHHPPSEQYF. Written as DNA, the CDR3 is TGTGCCAGCAGCCACCATCCCCCATCCGAGCAGTACTTC.

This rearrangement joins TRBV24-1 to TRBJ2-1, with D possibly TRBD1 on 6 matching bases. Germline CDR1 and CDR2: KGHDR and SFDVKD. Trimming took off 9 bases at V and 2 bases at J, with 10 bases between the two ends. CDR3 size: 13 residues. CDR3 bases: TGTGCCACCGAGGACAGTCCCTACAATGAGCAGTTCTTC. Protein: CATEDSPYNEQFF.

CDR3 nucleotides: TGTGCCAGCAGGGCGGGGACTAATCAGCCCCAGCATTTT. It specifies CASRAGTNQPQHF. The V gene is TRBV12-3 or TRBV12-4, the J gene TRBJ1-5; D may be TRBD1 (5 bases). V was clipped by 6 bases and J by 4 bases, with 10 bases between them. The CDR3 is 13 residues long.

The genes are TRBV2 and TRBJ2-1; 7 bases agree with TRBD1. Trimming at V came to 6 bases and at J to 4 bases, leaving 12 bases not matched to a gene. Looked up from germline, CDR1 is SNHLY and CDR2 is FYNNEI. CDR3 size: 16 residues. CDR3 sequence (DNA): TGTGCCAGCAGAGAGAACCGGGACAGCCGATACAATGAGCAGTTCTTC. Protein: CASRENRDSRYNEQFF.

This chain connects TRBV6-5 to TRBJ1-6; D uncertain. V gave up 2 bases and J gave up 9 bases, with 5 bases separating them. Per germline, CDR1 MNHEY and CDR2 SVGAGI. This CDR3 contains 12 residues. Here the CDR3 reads CASSYEGSPLHF. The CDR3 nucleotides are TGTGCCAGCAGTTACGAGGGTTCACCCCTCCACTTT.

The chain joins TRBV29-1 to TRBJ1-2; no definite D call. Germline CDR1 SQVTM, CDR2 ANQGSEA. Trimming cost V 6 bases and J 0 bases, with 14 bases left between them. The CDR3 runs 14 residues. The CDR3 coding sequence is TGCAGCGTGGCCACACGGGGAGCTAACTATGGCTACACCTTC. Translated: CSVATRGANYGYTF.

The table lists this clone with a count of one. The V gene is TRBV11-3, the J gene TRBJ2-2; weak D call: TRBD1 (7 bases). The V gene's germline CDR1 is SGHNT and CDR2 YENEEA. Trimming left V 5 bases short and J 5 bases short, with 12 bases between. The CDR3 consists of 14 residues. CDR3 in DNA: TGTGCCAGCAGCCCAGGGGGAGGTACCGGGGAGCTGTTTTTT. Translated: CASSPGGGTGELFF.

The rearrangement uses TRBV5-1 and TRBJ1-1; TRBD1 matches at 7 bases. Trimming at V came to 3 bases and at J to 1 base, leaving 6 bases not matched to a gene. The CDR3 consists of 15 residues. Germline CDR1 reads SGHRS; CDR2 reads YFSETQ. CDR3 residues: CASSSWTGPNTEAFF. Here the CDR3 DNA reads TGCGCCAGCAGCTCCTGGACAGGACCGAACACTGAAGCTTTCTTT. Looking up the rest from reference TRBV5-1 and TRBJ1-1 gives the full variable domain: KAGVTQTPRYLIKTRGQQVTLSCSPISGHRSVSWYQQTPGQGLQFLFEYFSETQRNKGNFPGRFSGRQFSNSRSEMNVSTLELGDSALYLCASSSWTGPNTEAFFGQGTRLTVV.

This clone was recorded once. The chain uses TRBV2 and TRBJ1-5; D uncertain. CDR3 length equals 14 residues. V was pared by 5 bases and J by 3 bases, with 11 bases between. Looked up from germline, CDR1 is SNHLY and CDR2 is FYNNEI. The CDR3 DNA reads TGTGCCAGCAGTAGGAACAGAGACAATCAGCCCCAGCATTTT. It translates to CASSRNRDNQPQHF.

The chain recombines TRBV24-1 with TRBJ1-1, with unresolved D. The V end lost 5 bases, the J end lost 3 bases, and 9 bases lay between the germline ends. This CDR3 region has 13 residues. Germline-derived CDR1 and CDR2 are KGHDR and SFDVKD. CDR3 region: CATSGGRDTEAFF. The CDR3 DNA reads TGTGCCACCAGTGGAGGCCGGGACACTGAAGCTTTCTTT.

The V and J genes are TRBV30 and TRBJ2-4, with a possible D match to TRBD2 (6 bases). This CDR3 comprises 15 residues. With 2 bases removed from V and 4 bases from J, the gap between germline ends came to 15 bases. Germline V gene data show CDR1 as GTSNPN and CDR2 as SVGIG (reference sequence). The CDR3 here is CAWSSLRDLKNIQYF. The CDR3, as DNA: TGTGCCTGGAGTTCACTCCGGGACTTAAAAAACATTCAGTACTTC.

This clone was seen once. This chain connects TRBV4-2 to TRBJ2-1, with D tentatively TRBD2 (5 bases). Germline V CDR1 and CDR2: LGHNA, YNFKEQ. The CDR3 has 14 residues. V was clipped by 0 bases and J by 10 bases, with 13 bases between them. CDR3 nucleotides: TGTGCCAGCAGCCAAGAAACGGGCTCGGGGGAGCAGTTCTTC. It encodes CASSQETGSGEQFF.

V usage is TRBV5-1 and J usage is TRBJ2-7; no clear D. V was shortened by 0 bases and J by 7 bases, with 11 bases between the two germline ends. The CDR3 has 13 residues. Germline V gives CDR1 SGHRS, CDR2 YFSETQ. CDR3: CASSLVDRVEQYF. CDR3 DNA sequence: TGCGCCAGCAGCTTGGTGGATCGGGTTGAGCAGTACTTC.

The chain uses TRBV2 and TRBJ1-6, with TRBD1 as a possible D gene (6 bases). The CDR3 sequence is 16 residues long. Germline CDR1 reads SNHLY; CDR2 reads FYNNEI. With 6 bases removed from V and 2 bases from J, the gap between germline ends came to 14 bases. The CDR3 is CASRVTGFTYNSPLHF. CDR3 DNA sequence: TGTGCCAGCAGAGTTACAGGGTTCACCTATAATTCACCCCTCCACTTT. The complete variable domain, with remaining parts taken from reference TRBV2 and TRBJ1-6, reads EPEVTQTPSHQVTQMGQEVILRCVPISNHLYFYWYRQILGQKVEFLVSFYNNEISEKSEIFDDQFSVERPDGSNFTLKIRSTKLEDSAMYFCASRVTGFTYNSPLHFGNGTRLTVT.

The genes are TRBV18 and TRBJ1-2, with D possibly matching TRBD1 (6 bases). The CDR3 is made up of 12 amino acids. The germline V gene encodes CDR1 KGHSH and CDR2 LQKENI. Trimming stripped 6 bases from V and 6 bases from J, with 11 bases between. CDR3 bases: TGTGCCAGCTCGCCGCGGGGGCATGGCTACACCTTC. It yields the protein CASSPRGHGYTF.

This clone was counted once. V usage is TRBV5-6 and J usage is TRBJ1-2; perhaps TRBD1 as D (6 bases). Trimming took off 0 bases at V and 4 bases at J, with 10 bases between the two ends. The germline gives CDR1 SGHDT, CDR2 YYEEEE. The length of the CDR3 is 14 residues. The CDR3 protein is CASSLAGAFYGYTF. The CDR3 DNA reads TGTGCCAGCAGCTTGGCAGGGGCGTTCTATGGCTACACCTTC.

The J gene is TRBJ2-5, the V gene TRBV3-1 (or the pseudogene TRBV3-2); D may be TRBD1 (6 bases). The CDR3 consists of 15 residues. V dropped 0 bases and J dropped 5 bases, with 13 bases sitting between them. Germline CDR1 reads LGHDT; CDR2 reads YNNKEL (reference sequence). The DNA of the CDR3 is TGTGCCAGCAGCCAAGATCTAGGGGGTAGCGAGACCCAGTACTTC. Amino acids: CASSQDLGGSETQYF.

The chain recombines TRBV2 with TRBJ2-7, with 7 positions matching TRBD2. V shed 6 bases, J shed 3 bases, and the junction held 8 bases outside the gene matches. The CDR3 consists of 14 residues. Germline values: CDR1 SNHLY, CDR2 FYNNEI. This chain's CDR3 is CASSPPGGIYEQYF. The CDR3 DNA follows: TGTGCCAGCAGCCCCCCCGGGGGGATCTACGAGCAGTACTTC.

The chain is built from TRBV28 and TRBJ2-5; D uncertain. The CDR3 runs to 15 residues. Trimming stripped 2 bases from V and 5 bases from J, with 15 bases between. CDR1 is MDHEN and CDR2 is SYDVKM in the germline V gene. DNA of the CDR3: TGTGCCAGCAGTTTAAAGATGCCGGGTCGGGAGACCCAGTACTTC. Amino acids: CASSLKMPGRETQYF. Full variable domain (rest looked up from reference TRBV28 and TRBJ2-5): DVKVTQSSRYLVKRTGEKVFLECVQDMDHENMFWYRQDPGLGLRLIYFSYDVKMKEKGDIPEGYSVSREKKERFSLILESASTNQTSMYLCASSLKMPGRETQYFGPGTRLLVL.

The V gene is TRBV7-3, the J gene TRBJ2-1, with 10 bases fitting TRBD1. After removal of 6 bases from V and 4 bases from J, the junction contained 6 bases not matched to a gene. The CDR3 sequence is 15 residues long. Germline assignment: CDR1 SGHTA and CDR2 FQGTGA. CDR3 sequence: CASSPDRGTYNEQFF. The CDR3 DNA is TGTGCCAGCAGTCCGGACAGGGGGACTTACAATGAGCAGTTCTTC. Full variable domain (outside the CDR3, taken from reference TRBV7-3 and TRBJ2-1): GAGVSQTPSNKVTEKGKYVELRCDPISGHTALYWYRQSLGQGPEFLIYFQGTGAADDSGLPNDRFFAVRPEGSVSTLKIQRTERGDSAVYLCASSPDRGTYNEQFFGPGTRLTVL.

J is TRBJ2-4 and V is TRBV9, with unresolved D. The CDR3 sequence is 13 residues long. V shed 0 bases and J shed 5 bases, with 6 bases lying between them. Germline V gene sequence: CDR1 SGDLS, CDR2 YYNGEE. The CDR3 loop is CASSVGRENIQYF. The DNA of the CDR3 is TGTGCCAGCAGCGTAGGACGGGAAAACATTCAGTACTTC.

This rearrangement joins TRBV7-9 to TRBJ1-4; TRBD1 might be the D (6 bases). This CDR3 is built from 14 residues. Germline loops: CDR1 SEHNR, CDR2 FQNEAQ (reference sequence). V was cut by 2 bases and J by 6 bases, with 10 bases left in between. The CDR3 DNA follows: TGTGCCAGCAGCTTAACACAGGGTGATGAAAAACTGTTTTTT. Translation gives CASSLTQGDEKLFF.

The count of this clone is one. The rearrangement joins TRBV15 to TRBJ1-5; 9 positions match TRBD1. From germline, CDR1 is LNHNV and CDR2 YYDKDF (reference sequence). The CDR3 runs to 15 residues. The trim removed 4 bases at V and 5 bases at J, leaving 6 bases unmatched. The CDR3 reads CATSNGQGSHQPQHF. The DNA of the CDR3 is TGTGCCACCAGCAACGGACAGGGGAGTCATCAGCCCCAGCATTTT.